This section outlines one T cell receptor beta chain sequence together with its context. Per the germline V gene, CDR1 is MNHEY and CDR2 is SMNVEV (reference sequence). The germline V and J ends were trimmed by 5 bases and 7 bases, with 15 bases remaining between them. CDR3 length: 14 amino acids. These data are taken from a study of blood T cell repertoires in COVID-19. How the authors handled the data: Amplifying reference gene primers gave estimates of nucleated cell counts. Produced via immunoSEQ multiplex PCR; TCRdb's table is partial and in-frame only. That table furnishes V, J and clone size, whereas the DNA furnished D and trimming. Of over 200,000 clones detected, around nine tenths appear once; the ten largest clones hold approximately 9.8%.

Material for sequencing was peripheral blood. This TCR was sampled from a man aged 40-50 years who had recovered from COVID-19. The chain joins TRBV27 to TRBJ1-5; D might be TRBD1 (5 bases). The CDR3 DNA follows: TGTGCCAGCAGTCAGCAGGGTTTCAGGCAGCCCCAGCATTTT. Translated: CASSQQGFRQPQHF.